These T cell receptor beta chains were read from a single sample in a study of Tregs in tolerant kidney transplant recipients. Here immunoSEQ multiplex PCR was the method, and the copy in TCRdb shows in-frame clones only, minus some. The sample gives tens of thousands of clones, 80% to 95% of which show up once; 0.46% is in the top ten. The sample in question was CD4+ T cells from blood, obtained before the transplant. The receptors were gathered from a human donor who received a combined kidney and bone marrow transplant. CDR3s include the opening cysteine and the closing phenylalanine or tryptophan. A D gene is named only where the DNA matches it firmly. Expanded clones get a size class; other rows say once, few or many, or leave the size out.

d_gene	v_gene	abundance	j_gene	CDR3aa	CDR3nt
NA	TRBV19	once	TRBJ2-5	CASSRARAGQETQYF	TGTGCCAGTAGTAGAGCGAGGGCAGGCCAAGAGACCCAGTACTTC
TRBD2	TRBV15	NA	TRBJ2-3	CATSRGSGRASTDTQYF	TGTGCCACCAGCAGAGGTAGCGGGAGGGCTAGCACAGATACGCAGTATTTT
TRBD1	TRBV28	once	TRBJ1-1	CASRRRTGWNTEAFF	TGTGCCAGCAGACGCCGGACAGGGTGGAACACTGAAGCTTTCTTT
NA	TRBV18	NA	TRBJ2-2	CASSPPQGPNTGELFF	TGTGCCAGCTCACCACCTCAGGGCCCTAACACCGGGGAGCTGTTTTTT
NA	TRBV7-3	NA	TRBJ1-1	CASSLTGGDTEAFF	TGTGCCAGCAGCTTAACGGGGGGTGACACTGAAGCTTTCTTT
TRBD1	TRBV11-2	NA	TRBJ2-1	CASSLGSGQGARNEQFF	TGTGCCAGCAGCTTAGGTTCGGGACAGGGGGCAAGGAATGAGCAGTTCTTC
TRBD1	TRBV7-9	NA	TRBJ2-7	CASSLAGTGSHEQYF	TGTGCCAGCAGCTTAGCCGGGACAGGGAGCCACGAGCAGTACTTC
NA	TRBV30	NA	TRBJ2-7	CAWTSSYEQYF	TGTGCCTGGACTAGCTCCTACGAGCAGTACTTC
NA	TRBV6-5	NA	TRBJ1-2	CASSYVGADYGYTF	TGTGCCAGCAGTTACGTGGGGGCGGACTATGGCTACACCTTC
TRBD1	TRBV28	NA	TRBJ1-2	CASSSYGQGAGGYTF	TGTGCCAGCAGTTCTTACGGACAGGGGGCAGGTGGCTACACCTTC
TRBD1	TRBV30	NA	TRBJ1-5	CAWTLTGTNQPQHF	TGTGCCTGGACCCTGACAGGGACTAATCAGCCCCAGCATTTT
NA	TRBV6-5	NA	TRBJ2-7	CASSYSSRSSHEQYF	TGTGCCAGCAGTTACTCGTCCAGGTCCTCACACGAGCAGTACTTC
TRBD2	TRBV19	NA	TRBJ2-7	CASSTIAGVEQYF	TGTGCCAGTAGTACCATAGCGGGAGTCGAGCAGTACTTC
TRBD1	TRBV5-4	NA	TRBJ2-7	CASSLRGTAYEQYF	TGTGCCAGCAGCTTGCGAGGGACAGCCTACGAGCAGTACTTC
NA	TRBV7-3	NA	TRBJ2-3	CASSLTPRGTDTQYF	TGTGCCAGCAGCTTAACTCCAAGGGGTACAGATACGCAGTATTTT
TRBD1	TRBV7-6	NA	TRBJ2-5	CASSLLSGGKFQETQYF	TGTGCCAGCAGCTTATTGTCAGGGGGTAAATTCCAAGAGACCCAGTACTTC
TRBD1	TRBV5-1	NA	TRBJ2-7	CASSFTGTGSIEQYF	TGCGCCAGCAGCTTTACCGGGACAGGGTCGATCGAGCAGTACTTC
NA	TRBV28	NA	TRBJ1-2	CASSLDRNYGYTF	TGTGCCAGCAGTTTAGACAGGAACTATGGCTACACCTTC
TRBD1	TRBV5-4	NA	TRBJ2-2	CASSLDRANTGELFF	TGTGCCAGCAGTCTGGACAGGGCTAACACCGGGGAGCTGTTTTTT
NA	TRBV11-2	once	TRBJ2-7	CASSHTDETYEQYF	TGTGCCAGCAGCCATACAGATGAGACCTACGAGCAGTACTTC
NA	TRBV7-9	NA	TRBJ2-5	CASSPSGVQGWETQYF	TGTGCCAGCAGCCCCAGCGGGGTGCAGGGGTGGGAGACCCAGTACTTC
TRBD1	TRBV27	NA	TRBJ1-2	CASSAKVRGRGYTF	TGTGCCAGCAGTGCCAAGGTCAGGGGGCGAGGCTACACCTTC
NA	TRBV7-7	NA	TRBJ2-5	CASSIGLRETQYF	TGTGCCAGCAGCATCGGACTAAGAGAGACCCAGTACTTC
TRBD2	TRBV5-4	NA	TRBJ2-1	CASTHGTKSSYNEQFF	TGTGCCAGCACCCACGGGACTAAAAGCTCCTACAATGAGCAGTTCTTC
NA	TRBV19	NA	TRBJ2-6	CASSPDMPGANVLTF	TGTGCCAGTAGTCCAGACATGCCTGGGGCCAACGTCCTGACTTTC
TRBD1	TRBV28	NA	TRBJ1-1	CASSSPGQGAWNTEAFF	TGTGCCAGCAGTTCTCCGGGACAGGGGGCATGGAACACTGAAGCTTTCTTT